What follows describes a single TCR beta chain. Its antigen has not been determined. It has no much larger one-base neighbor in the sample; base qualities were not kept. Libraries were made using the immunoSEQ multiplex PCR assay. RNA was extracted from all samples and reverse transcribed into cDNA, which served as template for TCR sequencing. First-strand cDNA was synthesized with SuperScript III using a 2:1 mix of oligo-dT and random hexamers. A synthetic immune receptor repertoire was used to measure amplification bias, and any remaining bias was corrected computationally. Regarding the original processing steps: Raw reads were preprocessed to remove errors, and CDR3 was defined according to IMGT conventions as the region from the conserved cysteine to phenylalanine. Clonality was calculated as 1 minus Shannon entropy normalized by log2 of the number of productive unique TCRs. CD4 or CD8 identity of scalp clones was inferred by cross-referencing scalp TCRbeta sequences with sorted blood CD4 and CD8 repertoires. TCRdb obtained this table from immuneACCESS and retained in-frame rearrangements with V and J assigned. These tables miss some clones; where compared with another copy, unresolved V genes account for less than half of the shortfall, and the remainder is unexplained. The D gene and trimming were derived from the DNA, and the V and J assignments and clone size from that table. The sample yields about 69,000 clones; roughly 57% were counted once. More than 15% of the sample comes from the top ten.

Its CDR3 holds 15 amino acids, cysteine through phenylalanine. Only the CDR3 portion is preserved as DNA: 45 bases, with reading frame beginning at the first base. Looking up the germline V gene (reference sequence) yields CDR1 MNHEY and CDR2 SMNVEV. From V the trimming removes 6 bases and from J it removes 1 base, while the gene matches leave 5 bases of the junction unaccounted for. The sample's time point label, decoded: baseline before oral tofacitinib. Peripheral blood and lesional scalp punch biopsies were obtained from patients with alopecia areata. PBMCs were isolated by density centrifugation and stained for CD3, CD4 and CD8, after which CD4+ and CD8+ T cells were sorted on a FACSAria. This entry is derived from a study of CD8+ T cells in alopecia areata (dated by TCRdb to the late 2010s). General notes on the study: The treated patients took part in an open-label pilot trial in which moderate-to-severe alopecia areata was treated with oral tofacitinib at 5 to 10 mg twice daily. Scalp clonality was compared across normal scalp (n=4), patchy alopecia areata scalp (n=8), and alopecia totalis/universalis scalp (n=8). Tofacitinib was given for 6 to 18 months, followed by 6 months of follow-up off drug to assess delayed response and recurrence. RNA came from the PAXgene miRNA kit for fixed scalp, the miRNeasy kit for PBMCs, and the RNeasy kit for mouse skin. Biopsies were taken from tofacitinib-treated patients at baseline and at 4 and 24 weeks of treatment, and a later scalp biopsy was taken in several of the tofacitinib-treated patients. immunoSEQ multiplex PCR using 35 Vbeta forward primers and 13 Jbeta reverse primers was used to amplify TCRbeta CDR3 regions. In humans, TCRbeta sequencing was performed on scalp tissue and on sorted CD4+ and CD8+ peripheral blood T cells from healthy controls and from patients with patchy or totalis/universalis alopecia areata. The study used high-throughput TCRbeta sequencing to examine T cell clonal expansion in alopecia areata, in both the C3H/HeJ mouse model and human patients.

Broader findings and caveats from the paper: Unlike mouse skin, where gammadelta T cells dominate, normal human skin contains resident alphabeta T cells that get sequenced too, which complicates analysis of the scalp TCR repertoire. Higher clonality and more expanded CD8+ clones were observed in lesional scalp than in normal scalp, particularly in alopecia totalis/universalis, a finding suggestive of antigenic drive. Shared TCR sequences between patients were less evident than in mice, which may be partly attributable to HLA diversity in the patient population.

This sequence originates from a human donor with alopecia areata. The chain is encoded by TRBV27 joined to TRBJ2-7; TRBD2 agrees with 11 junctional bases. The specimen comprised CD8+ T cells sorted from blood, sampled at week 0. This receptor has the CDR3 CASRWTSGSSYEQYF. The DNA sequence is as follows: TGTGCCAGCAGGTGGACTAGCGGGTCTTCCTACGAGCAGTACTTC.